There are a few counts of the clone carrying this T cell receptor (beta chain). Its antigen is as yet unknown. The data were obtained in a study of response to subunit inactivated influenza vaccine. Study-wide results and limits: Authors suggested each seasonal influenza vaccination recruits few new T cells.

From the RT-PCR reads, TCRdb called clonotypes with MiXCR, one entry per CDR3 protein. The sample holds under 550,000 distinct CDR3 sequences; about 7.6% are singletons and the top ten take approximately 12%. The starting material was PBMCs from blood, obtained about 23 months after vaccination. This receptor was identified in a man aged 50 to 75 who received an inactivated influenza vaccine.

DNA for the CDR3: TGTGCCACCCGTAAAGATGGCGTCGGCACTGAAGCTTTCTTT. Translated, it gives CATRKDGVGTEAFF. The chain combines TRBV2 with TRBJ1-1; D not certain. CDR3 size: 14 residues. From germline, CDR1 is SNHLY and CDR2 FYNNEI. With 10 bases removed from V and 4 bases from J, the gap between germline ends came to 19 bases.